Listed here are 17 T cell receptor beta chains from one sample, sequenced in a study of blood T cell repertoires in COVID-19 (TCRdb year 2020). The library relied on the immunoSEQ multiplex PCR assay. Held by TCRdb, this immuneACCESS table contains in-frame sequences only and omits some clones. Under half of the omission traces to an unresolved V gene where checked; the cause of the rest is unknown. This sample comprises around 280,000 clones, 85% of them detected only once. The leading ten clones occupy about 4% of the sample. Sequencing used peripheral blood. Receptor source: a woman in her forties or fifties with active or convalescent COVID-19.

CDR3 nucleotide sequence: TGTGCCAGCAGCCCGAGGGACTCTCTGGGGTACGAGCAGTACTTC. Amino acid sequence: CASSPRDSLGYEQYF. The gene calls are TRBV5-6 and TRBJ2-7, with D tentatively TRBD2 (6 bases). Germline CDR1 is SGHDT and CDR2 is YYEEEE. V was trimmed by 4 bases and J by 4 bases, leaving 18 bases between them. The CDR3 extends over 15 amino acids.

This chain uses TRBV7-8 with TRBJ2-1, with TRBD2 matching over 11 bases. There are 18 residues in the CDR3. Germline CDR1 reads SGHVS; CDR2 reads FQNEAQ. After removal of 2 bases from V and 5 bases from J, the junction contained 11 bases not matched to a gene. The CDR3 DNA is TGTGCCAGCAGCTTAATACATTTTAGCGGGAGGGCCAACAATGAGCAGTTCTTC. Its protein is CASSLIHFSGRANNEQFF.

This chain links TRBV29-1 with TRBJ2-5; 7 bases agree with TRBD1. Trimming at V came to 6 bases and at J to 8 bases, leaving 9 bases not matched to a gene. This CDR3 has 12 amino acids. Germline V gene data show CDR1 as SQVTM and CDR2 as ANQGSEA. The CDR3 loop reads CSVEWDRGTQYF. In DNA form, the CDR3 reads TGCAGCGTGGAATGGGACAGAGGAACCCAGTACTTC.

This chain joins TRBV5-1 and TRBJ2-5; 7 bases are shared with TRBD1. Trimming took 1 base from V and 1 from J; bases not matched to a gene: 10. CDR1 and CDR2 (germline): SGHRS, YFSETQ. This CDR3 is 17 amino acids long. The CDR3 DNA sequence: TGCGCCAGCAGCTTGTTCGTTTTCCGGACAGGCCAAGAGACCCAGTACTTC. This encodes CASSLFVFRTGQETQYF.

The chain employs TRBV19 and TRBJ2-4, with a weak D call TRBD1 (6 bases). Trimming left V 1 base short and J 0 bases short, with 13 bases between. The CDR3 is 17 amino acids. In germline, CDR1 is LNHDA, CDR2 SQIVND (reference sequence). CDR3 region: CASSIGLRQVAKNIQYF. CDR3 sequence (DNA): TGTGCCAGTAGTATAGGCCTCAGACAGGTAGCCAAAAACATTCAGTACTTC.

The chain combines TRBV5-1 with TRBJ1-1; D not resolved. Trimming took off 0 bases at V and 7 bases at J, with 10 bases between the two ends. This CDR3 is built from 13 residues. Germline CDR1 SGHRS, CDR2 YFSETQ. CDR3 sequence reads: CASSLVVTSEAFF. CDR3 bases: TGCGCCAGCAGCTTGGTCGTCACAAGTGAAGCTTTCTTT.

The genes are TRBV2 and TRBJ2-1, with a tentative D call TRBD2 (6 bases). Germline lookup yields CDR1 SNHLY and CDR2 FYNNEI. The CDR3 length is 15 residues. V was cut by 0 bases and J by 8 bases, with 14 bases left in between. The CDR3 protein is CASSEALGAGDEQFF. Here the CDR3 DNA reads TGTGCCAGCAGTGAAGCGTTGGGAGCGGGTGATGAGCAGTTCTTC.

The V and J genes are TRBV6-4 and TRBJ1-1; 8 bases are a match to TRBD1. V dropped 4 bases and J dropped 10; count of bases not matched to a gene: 5. The germline gives CDR1 MRHNA, CDR2 SNTAGT. This CDR3 contains 12 residues. The CDR3 loop reads CASSAPTGVAFF. The CDR3 DNA reads as TGTGCCAGCAGTGCCCCGACAGGGGTAGCTTTCTTT.

The CDR3 reads CASSLVVGAGGNQPQHF. The CDR3 nucleotides are TGTGCCAGCAGCTTAGTCGTCGGGGCAGGGGGTAATCAGCCCCAGCATTTT. The rearrangement joins TRBV7-8 to TRBJ1-5, with 7 bases identical to TRBD1. The CDR3 has 17 amino acids. Germline V gene sequence: CDR1 SGHVS, CDR2 FQNEAQ. The V gene end was trimmed by 1 base and the J gene end by 4 bases; junction bases not matched to a gene: 10.

The chain combines TRBV9 with TRBJ2-1; 7 bases are shared with TRBD1. The CDR3 consists of 17 residues. Germline CDR1 and CDR2: SGDLS and YYNGEE. Losses at the gene ends were 4 bases for V and 4 bases for J; bases not matched to a gene: 14. CDR3: CASSITGALGDYNEQFF. CDR3 nucleotides: TGTGCCAGCAGCATTACAGGGGCCCTGGGGGATTACAATGAGCAGTTCTTC.

The gene calls are TRBV10-3 and TRBJ1-2; 9 nucleotides match TRBD1. V lost 2 bases, J lost 8 bases, and 3 bases stayed unmatched. Per germline, CDR1 ENHRY and CDR2 SYGVKD. The CDR3 totals 13 residues. This CDR3 is CAISEGQGRGYTF. The CDR3 DNA is TGTGCCATCAGTGAGGGACAGGGGAGAGGCTACACCTTC.

The V call is TRBV4-1, the J call TRBJ2-2; a weak D match, TRBD1 (6 bases). CDR3 length: 14 residues. Per germline, CDR1 MGHRA and CDR2 YSYEKL. The V end lost 2 bases, the J end lost 5 bases, and 9 bases lay between the germline ends. The CDR3 here is CASSQLTGTGELFF. The CDR3 DNA reads as TGCGCCAGCAGCCAATTAACAGGGACCGGGGAGCTGTTTTTT.

This chain uses TRBV5-1 with TRBJ1-2; TRBD1 agrees at 10 bases. The CDR3 is made up of 16 amino acids. Germline CDR1 reads SGHRS; CDR2 reads YFSETQ. The junction had 7 bases not matched to a gene; V was cut back by 4 bases and J by 1 base. The chain's CDR3 is CASSRTTGGNNYGYTF. DNA of the CDR3: TGCGCCAGCAGCCGAACGACAGGGGGCAATAACTATGGCTACACCTTC.

This chain links TRBV29-1 with TRBJ2-1; TRBD2 matches 12 bases. The trim removed 5 bases at V and 7 bases at J, leaving 12 bases unmatched. Germline CDR1 reads SQVTM; CDR2 reads ANQGSEA. The CDR3 loop spans 16 amino acids. CDR3 residues: CSVSTSGRSGLNEQFF. The CDR3 DNA follows: TGCAGCGTTTCGACTAGCGGGAGATCGGGGTTGAATGAGCAGTTCTTC.

This rearrangement joins TRBV28 to TRBJ1-1; a weak D match, TRBD1 (5 bases). Per the germline V gene, CDR1 is MDHEN and CDR2 is SYDVKM. V gave up 7 bases and J gave up 4 bases, with 16 bases separating them. This CDR3 contains 14 residues. The CDR3 loop is CASTSLPQATEAFF. The CDR3 DNA sequence: TGTGCCAGCACATCCCTTCCACAGGCCACTGAAGCTTTCTTT.

DNA for the CDR3: TGTGCCAGCTCACCGATACCTACGAACCTCGGGACAGGGGAATCTGGGGCCAACGTCCTGACTTTC. Its protein is CASSPIPTNLGTGESGANVLTF. The chain links TRBV18 to TRBJ2-6, with 10 bases that match TRBD1. Germline lookup yields CDR1 KGHSH and CDR2 LQKENI. This CDR3 has 22 amino acids. Trimming removed 3 bases from V and 1 base from J; junction bases left unmatched: 18.

This clone was detected only a few times. The DNA for the CDR3 is TGTGCCTGTACAGGCTCCCAATGGGCTGAAGCTTTCTTT. Protein product: CACTGSQWAEAFF. The chain is built from TRBV30 and TRBJ1-1; tentatively, D is TRBD1 (5 bases). Trimming removed 6 bases from V and 6 bases from J, with 17 bases in between. The CDR3 sequence is 13 residues long. The germline V gene has CDR1 GTSNPN and CDR2 SVGIG (reference sequence).